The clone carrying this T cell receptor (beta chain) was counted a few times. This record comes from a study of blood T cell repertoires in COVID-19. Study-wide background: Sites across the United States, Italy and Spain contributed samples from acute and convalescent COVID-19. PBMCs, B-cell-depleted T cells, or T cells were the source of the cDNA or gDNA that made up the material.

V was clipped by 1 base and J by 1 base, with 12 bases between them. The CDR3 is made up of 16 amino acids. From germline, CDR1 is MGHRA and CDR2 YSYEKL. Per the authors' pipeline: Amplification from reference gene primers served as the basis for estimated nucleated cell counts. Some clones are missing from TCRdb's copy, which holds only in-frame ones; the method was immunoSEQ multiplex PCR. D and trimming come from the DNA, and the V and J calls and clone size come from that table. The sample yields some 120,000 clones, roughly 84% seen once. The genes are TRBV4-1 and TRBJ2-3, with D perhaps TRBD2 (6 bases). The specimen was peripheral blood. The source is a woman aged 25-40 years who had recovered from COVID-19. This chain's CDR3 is CASSQVSGRGTDTQYF. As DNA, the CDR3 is TGCGCCAGCAGCCAAGTGTCCGGGAGAGGCACAGATACGCAGTATTTT.